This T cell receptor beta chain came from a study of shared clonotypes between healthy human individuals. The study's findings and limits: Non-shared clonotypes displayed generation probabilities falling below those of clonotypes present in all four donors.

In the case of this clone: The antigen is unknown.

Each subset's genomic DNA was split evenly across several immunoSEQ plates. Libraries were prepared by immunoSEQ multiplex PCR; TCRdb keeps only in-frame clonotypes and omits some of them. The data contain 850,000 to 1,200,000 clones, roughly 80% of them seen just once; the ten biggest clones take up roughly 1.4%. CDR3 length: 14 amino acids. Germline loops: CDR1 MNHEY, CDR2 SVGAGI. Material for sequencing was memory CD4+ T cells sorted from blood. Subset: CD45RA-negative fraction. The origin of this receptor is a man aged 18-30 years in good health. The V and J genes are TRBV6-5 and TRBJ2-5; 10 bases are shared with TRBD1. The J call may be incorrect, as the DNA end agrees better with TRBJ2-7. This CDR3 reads CASSRSGQGTEQYF. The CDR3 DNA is TGTGCCAGCAGTAGGTCGGGACAGGGGACCGAGCAGTACTTC.